This TCR beta chain was captured in a study of blood T cell repertoires in COVID-19. For the study at large: Material from acute and convalescent COVID-19 was sourced from the United States, Italy and Spain. Sample material is recorded as cDNA or gDNA derived from T cells, B-cell-depleted T cells, or PBMCs.

As handled by the study authors: Amplification of reference gene primers was used by the study to estimate nucleated cell counts. Sequencing was performed with immunoSEQ multiplex PCR; in TCRdb, only in-frame clones are kept and a portion is missing. From that table come the V and J calls and clone size; the DNA was used to work out D and trimming. The sample carries about 430,000 clones, around 90% recorded once. Those enrolled in Seattle joined during active infection and were followed longitudinally afterward. Germline V lookup: CDR1 KGHDR, CDR2 SFDVKD. The ends were cut back, 5 bases at V and 2 bases at J, with 12 bases in the middle. The CDR3 has 14 residues.

The clonotype was recovered from a man aged 18 to 29 with COVID-19, enrolled during active disease. The V and J genes are TRBV24-1 and TRBJ2-7; D is possibly TRBD1 (6 bases). What was sequenced was peripheral blood. The CDR3 loop is CATSASTGTYEQYF. CDR3 DNA: TGTGCCACCAGTGCATCGACAGGAACCTACGAGCAGTACTTC.